Below, 21 T cell receptor beta chains from the same sample are listed, as sequenced in a study of CD8 T cells in Susac syndrome. The RNA input was about 0.5 to 1 ug, and it was reverse transcribed with random hexamers. MiXCR, run by TCRdb on the immunoSEQ multiplex PCR reads, gives a single entry per CDR3 protein. The sample holds around 71,000 distinct CDR3 sequences; roughly 95% are singletons and the top ten take 0.09% to 0.13%. The source material was CD4+ T cells from PBMCs. The receptors stem from a human donor with multiple sclerosis.

This clonotype showed up just once. The chain is built from TRBV6-6 and TRBJ2-5; 9 bases match TRBD1. Germline trimming cut 6 bases from V and 5 bases from J; bases unmatched to any gene: 13. CDR1 is MNHNY and CDR2 is SVGAGI in the germline V gene (reference sequence). CDR3 length: 16 residues. The CDR3, as DNA: TGTGCCAGCAGCCTCGTTCTGGGACAGGGATTCGAGACCCAGTACTTC. Amino acid sequence: CASSLVLGQGFETQYF.

The chain recombines TRBV11-2 with TRBJ1-3, with unresolved D. The ends were cut back, 3 bases at V and 7 bases at J, with 13 bases in the middle. Germline CDR1 and CDR2: SGHAT and FQNNGV. This CDR3 spans 14 amino acids. The CDR3 region has the DNA TGTGCCAGCAGCTTTGCCTCCCGGGCGAACACCATATATTTT. Translated: CASSFASRANTIYF. The complete variable domain, with remaining parts taken from reference TRBV11-2 and TRBJ1-3, reads EAGVAQSPRYKIIEKRQSVAFWCNPISGHATLYWYQQILGQGPKLLIQFQNNGVVDDSQLPKDRFSAERLKGVDSTLKIQPAKLEDSAVYLCASSFASRANTIYFGEGSWLTVV.

The V and J genes are TRBV4-2 and TRBJ1-2; possible D gene TRBD1, 6 bases. This CDR3 is 16 amino acids long. Looked up from germline, CDR1 is LGHNA and CDR2 is YNFKEQ. Trimming left V 0 bases short and J 4 bases short, with 15 bases between. CDR3 sequence: CASSQDVSGAAYGYTF. The CDR3 bases are TGTGCCAGCAGCCAAGATGTCTCGGGGGCAGCCTATGGCTACACCTTC.

This chain uses TRBV18 with TRBJ1-1, with unresolved D. This CDR3 is built from 14 residues. Germline assignment: CDR1 KGHSH and CDR2 LQKENI. V lost 2 bases, J lost 4 bases, and 11 bases lay in between. The CDR3: CASSPGSWGTEAFF. The CDR3 nucleotides are TGTGCCAGCTCACCAGGGTCCTGGGGCACTGAAGCTTTCTTT. Combining the CDR3 with reference TRBV18 and TRBJ1-1 gives the whole variable domain NAGVMQNPRHLVRRRGQEARLRCSPMKGHSHVYWYRQLPEEGLKFMVYLQKENIIDESGMPKERFSAEFPKEGPSILRIQQVVRGDSAAYFCASSPGSWGTEAFFGQGTRLTVV.

The chain is built from TRBV7-9 and TRBJ2-5; tentatively, D is TRBD2 (6 bases). CDR3 size: 15 residues. V was shortened by 0 bases and J by 4 bases, with 12 bases between the two germline ends. Per germline, CDR1 SEHNR and CDR2 FQNEAQ (reference sequence). CDR3 amino acids: CASSLAETSPETQYF. CDR3 sequence (DNA): TGTGCCAGCAGCTTAGCTGAGACTAGTCCAGAGACCCAGTACTTC.

The V call is TRBV7-9, the J call TRBJ2-5; D gene unclear. The CDR3 has 16 amino acids. The V and J ends lost 3 bases and 5 bases respectively, with 19 bases between them. Germline assignment: CDR1 SEHNR and CDR2 FQNEAQ (reference sequence). CDR3: CASSLTLAPTSETQYF. The CDR3 DNA reads as TGTGCCAGCAGCTTGACTCTGGCCCCTACCTCGGAGACCCAGTACTTC.

This chain joins TRBV5-4 and TRBJ1-2; 7 bases fit TRBD1. Trimming at V came to 0 bases and at J to 3 bases, leaving 5 bases not matched to a gene. The CDR3 loop spans 15 amino acids. Germline CDR1 reads SGHNT; CDR2 reads YYREEE (reference sequence). CDR3 sequence (DNA): TGTGCCAGCAGCTTGGTCTACCAGGGGGACTATGGCTACACCTTC. Protein: CASSLVYQGDYGYTF. The full variable domain, with the rest looked up from reference TRBV5-4 and TRBJ1-2, is ETGVTQSPTHLIKTRGQQVTLRCSSQSGHNTVSWYQQALGQGPQFIFQYYREEENGRGNFPPRFSGLQFPNYSSELNVNALELDDSALYLCASSLVYQGDYGYTFGSGTRLTVV.

The CDR3 loop is CSVGGGSGKGYTF. For the CDR3, the DNA is TGCAGCGTCGGAGGAGGGAGCGGGAAAGGCTACACCTTC. The rearrangement links TRBV29-1 to TRBJ1-2; D not certain. V gave up 6 bases and J gave up 8 bases, with 19 bases separating them. The germline CDR1 and CDR2 sequences are SQVTM and ANQGSEA. The CDR3 extends over 13 amino acids.

The chain links TRBV7-9 to TRBJ1-2; perhaps TRBD1 as D (5 bases). The V end lost 6 bases, the J end lost 5 bases, and 16 bases lay between the germline ends. Germline loops: CDR1 SEHNR, CDR2 FQNEAQ (reference sequence). The CDR3 has 14 residues. CDR3 coding DNA: TGTGCCAGCAGTCTAGATGCCGACAGATATGGCTACACCTTC. This translates into CASSLDADRYGYTF.

This chain joins TRBV6-1 and TRBJ2-5; 10 bases map to TRBD2. The germline V gene has CDR1 MNHNS and CDR2 SASEGT. Trimming removed 5 bases from V and 5 bases from J; junction bases left unmatched: 11. The length of the CDR3 is 16 residues. The CDR3 coding sequence is TGTGCCAGCAGTAGGCTCGGACTAGCGGCGAGGGAGACCCAGTACTTC. Residues: CASSRLGLAARETQYF.

V is TRBV9 and J is TRBJ2-5, with no clear D. The CDR3 length is 14 residues. The germline CDR1 and CDR2 sequences are SGDLS and YYNGEE. Between the trimmed V and J ends, which lost 0 bases and 2 bases, there was a span of 8 bases. CDR3 in amino acids: CASSVGSVQETQYF. Written as DNA, the CDR3 is TGTGCCAGCAGCGTAGGATCCGTGCAAGAGACCCAGTACTTC.

The CDR3 DNA follows: TGTGCCAGCAGCATGACAGGGGGAGCTAACTATGGCTACACCTTC. Protein: CASSMTGGANYGYTF. The V gene is TRBV5-4, the J gene TRBJ1-2; TRBD1 aligns across 9 bases. This CDR3 has 15 residues. V trimming: 4 bases; J trimming: 0 bases; junction bases outside the gene matches: 4. Germline lookup yields CDR1 SGHNT and CDR2 YYREEE (reference sequence).

The DNA of the CDR3 is TGTGCCAGCAGTGGGGACTCCTACGAGCAGTACTTC. It codes for CASSGDSYEQYF. The rearrangement uses TRBV12-3 or TRBV12-4 and TRBJ2-7; D is undetermined. The V and J ends lost 5 bases and 0 bases respectively, with 5 bases between them. The CDR3 has 12 residues.

The rearrangement uses TRBV5-1 and TRBJ2-3; 8 positions match TRBD1. The CDR3 covers 15 residues. Germline values: CDR1 SGHRS, CDR2 YFSETQ. The ends lost 1 base at V and 3 bases at J; junction bases unmatched: 4. The CDR3 sequence is CASSLTRDRTDTQYF. DNA of the CDR3: TGCGCCAGCAGCTTGACCCGGGACAGGACAGATACGCAGTATTTT.

This clonotype was detected only once. V and J are TRBV9 and TRBJ2-5, with 10 bases that match TRBD2. V lost 0 bases, J lost 3 bases, and 2 bases stayed unmatched. CDR3 length equals 15 residues. Germline values: CDR1 SGDLS, CDR2 YYNGEE. CDR3 nucleotides: TGTGCCAGCAGCGTAGCGAGCGGGGGGGAAGAGACCCAGTACTTC. Translated: CASSVASGGEETQYF.

The chain uses TRBV2 and TRBJ2-3, with D tentatively TRBD2 (6 bases). The CDR3 runs to 17 residues. The germline V and J ends were trimmed by 0 bases and 1 base, with 14 bases remaining between them. CDR1 and CDR2 from the germline V gene are SNHLY and FYNNEI. This chain's CDR3 is CASSEARPGGGTDTQYF. As DNA, the CDR3 is TGTGCCAGCAGTGAAGCGCGCCCCGGCGGGGGCACAGATACGCAGTATTTT.

The chain joins TRBV15 to TRBJ2-5, with D tentatively TRBD1 (6 bases). V gave up 5 bases and J gave up 5 bases, with 15 bases separating them. There are 14 residues in the CDR3. Germline V gene data show CDR1 as LNHNV and CDR2 as YYDKDF (reference sequence). The CDR3 region is CATSGAGGGETQYF. The DNA of the CDR3 is TGTGCCACCAGCGGCGCCGGTGGGGGCGAGACCCAGTACTTC.

The chain links TRBV15 to TRBJ2-1; 10 bases align to TRBD2. There are 16 residues in the CDR3. V gave up 2 bases and J gave up 5 bases; unmatched junction bases: 6. CDR1 is LNHNV, CDR2 YYDKDF, per germline (reference sequence). The CDR3, as DNA: TGTGCCACCAGCAGATCCTGGACTAGCGGAAACAATGAGCAGTTCTTC. It encodes CATSRSWTSGNNEQFF.

The rearrangement links TRBV3-1 to TRBJ2-3; 10 bases are a match to TRBD2. The CDR3 runs 19 residues. Germline V CDR1 and CDR2: LGHDT, YNNKEL (reference sequence). With V trimmed by 4 bases and J by 2 bases, 15 bases remained unmatched. CDR3 coding DNA: TGTGCCAGCAGCCTTGGGGGTGCAGCGGGGGGGCCGTACACAGATACGCAGTATTTT. This codes for CASSLGGAAGGPYTDTQYF.

This chain connects TRBV4-2 to TRBJ2-5, with 7 bases fitting TRBD2. Germline CDR1 and CDR2: LGHNA and YNFKEQ. The V gene end was trimmed by 1 base and the J gene end by 1 base; junction bases not matched to a gene: 9. The CDR3 has 17 residues. This chain's CDR3 is CASSQVVASGLQETQYF. The CDR3 DNA reads TGTGCCAGCAGCCAAGTTGTTGCTAGCGGCCTCCAAGAGACCCAGTACTTC.

The rearrangement joins TRBV19 to TRBJ1-2; 9 bases agree with TRBD1. Looked up from germline, CDR1 is LNHDA and CDR2 is SQIVND (reference sequence). With 5 bases clipped from V and 3 bases from J, the junction kept 7 bases outside the gene matches. The CDR3 contains 15 residues. The CDR3 nucleotides are TGTGCCAGTAGTGCCCGGGACAGGGCCTACTATGGCTACACCTTC. Translated, it gives CASSARDRAYYGYTF.